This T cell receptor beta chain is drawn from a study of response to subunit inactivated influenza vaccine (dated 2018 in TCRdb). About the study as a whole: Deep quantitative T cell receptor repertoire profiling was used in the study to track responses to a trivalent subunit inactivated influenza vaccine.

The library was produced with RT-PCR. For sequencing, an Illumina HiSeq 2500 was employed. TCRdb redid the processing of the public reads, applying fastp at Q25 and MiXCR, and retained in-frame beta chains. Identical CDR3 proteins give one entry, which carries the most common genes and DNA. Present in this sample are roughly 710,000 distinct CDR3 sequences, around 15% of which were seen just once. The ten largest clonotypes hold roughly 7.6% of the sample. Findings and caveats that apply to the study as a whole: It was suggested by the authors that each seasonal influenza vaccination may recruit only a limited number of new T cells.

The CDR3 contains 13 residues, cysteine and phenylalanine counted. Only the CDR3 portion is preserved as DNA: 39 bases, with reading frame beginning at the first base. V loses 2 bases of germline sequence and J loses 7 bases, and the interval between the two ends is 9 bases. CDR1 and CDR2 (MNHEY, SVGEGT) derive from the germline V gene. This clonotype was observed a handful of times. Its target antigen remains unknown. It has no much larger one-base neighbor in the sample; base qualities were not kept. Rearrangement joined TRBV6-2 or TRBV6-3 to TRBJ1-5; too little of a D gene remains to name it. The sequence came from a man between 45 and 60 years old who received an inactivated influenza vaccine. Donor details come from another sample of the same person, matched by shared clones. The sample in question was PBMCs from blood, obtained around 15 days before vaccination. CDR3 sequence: CASSYPNRQPQHF. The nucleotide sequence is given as TGTGCCAGCAGTTACCCCAATCGGCAGCCCCAGCATTTT.